The 3 T cell receptor beta chains below were found in one sample sequenced in a study of blood T cell repertoires in COVID-19. The protocol was immunoSEQ multiplex PCR, while the TCRdb copy is restricted to in-frame clones and leaves out a portion. The sample has 100,000 to 150,000 clones; approximately 90% are singletons. The material sequenced was peripheral blood. These receptors all come from a man in his 60s with COVID-19, enrolled during active disease.

The V call is TRBV4-2, the J call TRBJ2-3, with TRBD2 matching 8 bases. Looked up from germline, CDR1 is LGHNA and CDR2 is YNFKEQ. There are 16 residues in the CDR3. V shed 1 base and J 2 bases; nucleotides not matched to a gene: 5. CDR3 in DNA: TGTGCCAGCAGCCAAGCACGGGGGGGGGTCACAGATACGCAGTATTTT. It translates to CASSQARGGVTDTQYF.

The chain is built from TRBV5-8 and TRBJ2-5, with TRBD2 identical over 14 bases. Germline lookup yields CDR1 SGHTS and CDR2 YDEGEE. The ends lost 3 bases at V and 4 bases at J; junction bases unmatched: 5. This CDR3 has 16 amino acids. The CDR3 sequence: CASSWAGTSGGETQYF. For the CDR3, the DNA is TGTGCCAGCAGCTGGGCCGGGACTAGCGGGGGAGAGACCCAGTACTTC.

The V gene is TRBV7-2, the J gene TRBJ2-7; the D is unclear. The V gene lost 5 bases and the J gene lost 6 bases, with 8 bases spanning the gap. This CDR3 has 11 residues. Looked up from germline, CDR1 is SGHTA and CDR2 is FQGNSA. CDR3 sequence (DNA): TGTGCCAGCAGCCAACTGTCCGAGCAGTACTTC. It is translated as CASSQLSEQYF.